Here is one T cell receptor beta chain with its context. This record belongs to a study of cytomegalovirus exposure and HLA in healthy donors. The CDR3 loop spans 13 amino acids. V was shortened by 3 bases and J by 9 bases, with 12 bases between the two germline ends. Germline V gene sequence: CDR1 SEHNR, CDR2 FQNEAQ (reference sequence). The PCR employed 60 Vbeta primers together with 13 Jbeta primers. TCRdb keeps only in-frame clones here, not all; method: immunoSEQ multiplex PCR. This table has 150,000 or so clones, under 80% appearing once. This sequence was found in a human donor in good health. The sample taken for sequencing was PBMCs. V gene TRBV7-9 combines with J gene TRBJ1-5, with D perhaps TRBD1 (5 bases). The CDR3: CASSLGPDRPQHF. The CDR3 DNA reads TGTGCCAGCAGCTTGGGCCCAGACAGGCCCCAGCATTTT.